Each of the 23 T cell receptor beta chains below was sequenced from the same sample in a study of blood T cells in healthy people across ages. For the second PCR, which ran for roughly 6 to 12 cycles, a sample-barcoded 5' primer and a J-beta primer mix were used. TCRdb re-analysed the 5' RACE reads in MiXCR, keeping a single row per CDR3 protein. The sample has some 1,800,000 distinct CDR3 sequences, around 42% seen once. The source material was blood. The receptors stem from a human donor in good health.

This clonotype was seen a handful of times. The CDR3 loop reads CASSQDPNRGRRGYTF. CDR3 in DNA: TGCGCCAGCAGCCAAGACCCTAACAGGGGAAGACGTGGCTACACCTTC. The chain is built from TRBV4-3 and TRBJ1-2; 7 bases are shared with TRBD1. Germline V gene lookup returns CDR1 LGHNA and CDR2 YSLEER. CDR3 length: 16 amino acids. Trimming at V came to 0 bases and at J to 7 bases, leaving 11 bases not matched to a gene.

The chain combines TRBV19 with TRBJ1-2; 10 nucleotides align to TRBD1. Unmatched junction bases numbered 5, after V lost 7 bases and J lost 6 bases. The CDR3 sequence is 13 residues long. The germline CDR1 and CDR2 sequences are LNHDA and SQIVND (reference sequence). The CDR3 is CASKAGTGDGYTF. The DNA of the CDR3 is TGTGCCAGTAAAGCCGGGACAGGGGATGGCTACACCTTC.

This clonotype was observed a few times. The junction does not match germline at one end; this may be a read error. V and J are TRBV11-2 and TRBJ2-7; no reliable D call. The J call is in doubt because the DNA end fits TRBJ2-5 better. Germline V gene lookup returns CDR1 SGHAT and CDR2 FQNNGV. This CDR3 has 15 amino acids. CDR3 nucleotides: TGTGCCAGCAACTTAGTTTGGCCCGCGATGGAGACCCAGTACTTC. Protein product: CASNLVWPAMETQYF.

This clonotype was recorded a few times. The gene calls are TRBV7-9 and TRBJ2-7; maybe TRBD1 (5 bases). CDR3 length equals 15 residues. Germline V gene sequence: CDR1 SEHNR, CDR2 FQNEAQ (reference sequence). The V and J ends lost 1 base and 2 bases respectively, with 12 bases between them. CDR3 DNA: TGTGCCAGCAGCTTAGGCCTGGGCAGGGCCTACGAGCAGTACTTC. Encoded protein: CASSLGLGRAYEQYF.

CDR3 loop: CASSQGLAGKQFF. In DNA, the CDR3 is TGTGCCAGCAGTCAAGGACTAGCAGGGAAGCAGTTCTTC. This chain joins TRBV6-5 and TRBJ2-1, with 8 bases identical to TRBD2. CDR3 length equals 13 residues. V lost 5 bases to trimming and J lost 11 bases; unmatched junction nucleotides: 8. Germline V CDR1 and CDR2: MNHEY, SVGAGI.

J is TRBJ2-7 and V is TRBV7-2, with D possibly TRBD1 on 6 matching bases. V lost 6 bases, J lost 2 bases, and 17 bases lay in between. The CDR3 extends over 15 amino acids. Germline V gene data show CDR1 as SGHTA and CDR2 as FQGNSA. Here the CDR3 reads CASRPKIPGAYEQYF. The CDR3 DNA follows: TGTGCCAGCAGACCCAAAATTCCAGGGGCCTACGAGCAGTACTTC.

The J gene is TRBJ1-5, the V gene TRBV6-6, with D uncertain. CDR3 length equals 16 residues. Germline CDR1 is MNHNY and CDR2 is SVGAGI (reference sequence). Trimming removed 10 bases at V and 0 bases at J, with 19 bases between. In nucleotides, the CDR3 is TGTGCCAACCGGTTGACGTGGCAGTATAGCAATCAGCCCCAGCATTTT. Translation gives CANRLTWQYSNQPQHF.

This CDR3 is CASSPSAYTDTQYF. The CDR3 DNA reads TGCGCCAGCAGCCCTTCAGCGTACACAGATACGCAGTATTTT. This chain joins TRBV5-1 and TRBJ2-3; unclear D gene. V was clipped by 4 bases and J by 2 bases, with 11 bases between them. Looked up from germline, CDR1 is SGHRS and CDR2 is YFSETQ. This CDR3 has 14 amino acids. The entire variable domain, with the rest obtained from reference TRBV5-1 and TRBJ2-3, is as follows: KAGVTQTPRYLIKTRGQQVTLSCSPISGHRSVSWYQQTPGQGLQFLFEYFSETQRNKGNFPGRFSGRQFSNSRSEMNVSTLELGDSALYLCASSPSAYTDTQYFGPGTRLTVL.

This sequence joins TRBV12-3 or TRBV12-4 and TRBJ2-4; 10 nucleotides agree with TRBD1. The end of the DNA is better explained by TRBJ2-7, so the J call may be wrong. The CDR3 covers 15 residues. CDR3 DNA: TGTGCCAGCAGTTTCGGACAGGGGGTTACCAACGAGCAGTACTTC. Amino acids: CASSFGQGVTNEQYF.

V usage is TRBV9 and J usage is TRBJ2-4, with 7 bases identical to TRBD2. J was trimmed by 0 bases and V by 0 bases; bases with no gene match: 12. The germline CDR1 and CDR2 sequences are SGDLS and YYNGEE. The CDR3 sequence is 19 residues long. The chain's CDR3 is CASSVGGGIGPLAKNIQYF. In DNA, the CDR3 is TGTGCCAGCAGCGTAGGGGGGGGTATAGGGCCCTTAGCCAAAAACATTCAGTACTTC.

This clonotype was observed a few times. The rearrangement uses TRBV5-6 and TRBJ2-1; 10 nucleotides match TRBD1. The CDR3 loop spans 14 amino acids. V gave up 5 bases and J gave up 7 bases; unmatched junction bases: 6. The germline V gene encodes CDR1 SGHDT and CDR2 YYEEEE. The CDR3 DNA reads as TGTGCCAGCAGGCTGACAGGGGGCAAAAATGAGCAGTTCTTC. It specifies CASRLTGGKNEQFF.

The V gene is TRBV5-1, the J gene TRBJ2-1; D tentatively reads TRBD1 or TRBD2 (5 bases each). CDR3 length: 12 residues. Germline V gene sequence: CDR1 SGHRS, CDR2 YFSETQ. V was shortened by 0 bases and J by 15 bases, with 13 bases between the two germline ends. CDR3 region: CASSLGDPPAFF. The CDR3 nucleotides are TGCGCCAGCAGCTTGGGGGACCCCCCGGCGTTCTTC.

CDR3 nucleotide sequence: TGTGCCAGCAGTTTAAGGGGTCCGGATTCACCCCTCCACTTT. Translated, it gives CASSLRGPDSPLHF. The rearrangement links TRBV12-3 or TRBV12-4 to TRBJ1-6, with TRBD1 as a possible D gene (5 bases). V lost 2 bases, J lost 8 bases, and 10 bases lay in between. The CDR3 has 14 amino acids.

This clonotype has only a few counts. The CDR3 DNA is TGTGCCAGCAGCTTAGACAGGGTCCTCTACACCTTC. Its protein is CASSLDRVLYTF. This sequence joins TRBV11-2 and TRBJ1-2; D perhaps matches TRBD1 (5 bases). The germline CDR1 and CDR2 sequences are SGHAT and FQNNGV. The V end lost 0 bases, the J end lost 10 bases, and 9 bases lay between the germline ends. The CDR3 length is 12 residues.

The chain couples TRBV5-1 to TRBJ2-3; 8 bases agree with TRBD2. V lost 4 bases to trimming and J lost 4 bases; unmatched junction nucleotides: 11. There are 16 residues in the CDR3. Germline-derived CDR1 and CDR2 are SGHRS and YFSETQ. CDR3 nucleotides: TGCGCCAGCAGCCCTTTGCGGGGGGCGGGATCAGATACGCAGTATTTT. Translated, it gives CASSPLRGAGSDTQYF.

The CDR3: CASSLAAGDYGLVYEQYF. CDR3 nucleotide sequence: TGTGCCAGCAGCTTAGCAGCAGGGGACTATGGTTTGGTGTACGAGCAGTACTTC. The V and J genes are TRBV7-9 and TRBJ2-7, with D possibly TRBD2 on 7 matching bases. The CDR3 has 18 residues. The V gene's germline CDR1 is SEHNR and CDR2 FQNEAQ (reference sequence). Trimming took off 0 bases at V and 4 bases at J, with 22 bases between the two ends.

V usage is TRBV5-6 and J usage is TRBJ2-1; D may match TRBD1 or TRBD2 (7 bases each). Germline V lookup: CDR1 SGHDT, CDR2 YYEEEE. The CDR3 contains 16 residues. Trimming removed 7 bases from V and 0 bases from J, with 17 bases in between. This chain's CDR3 is CASRSRGGTSYNEQFF. The CDR3 nucleotides read TGTGCCAGCCGCTCCAGGGGGGGAACCTCCTACAATGAGCAGTTCTTC.

The J gene is TRBJ2-6, the V gene TRBV11-1, with TRBD1 as a possible D gene (6 bases). V lost 5 bases and J 4 bases, leaving 18 bases between the germline ends. Per germline, CDR1 SGHAT and CDR2 FQDESV (reference sequence). The CDR3 sequence is 17 residues long. CDR3 DNA sequence: TGTGCCAGCAGCGCCGTATCACAGGGAGCCGGGGCCAACGTCCTGACTTTC. This codes for CASSAVSQGAGANVLTF.

The rearrangement links TRBV4-1 to TRBJ2-3; D not resolved. CDR1 is MGHRA and CDR2 is YSYEKL in the germline V gene. The CDR3 has 16 amino acids. Trimming stripped 2 bases from V and 4 bases from J, with 16 bases between. The CDR3 bases are TGCGCCAGCAGCCAACCGGGTCGGTTTGGATCAGATACGCAGTATTTT. It yields the protein CASSQPGRFGSDTQYF.

This clonotype showed up just a few times. A read error is possible here, since a much larger clone lies one base away. V is TRBV5-1 and J is TRBJ2-5; 8 positions match TRBD1. CDR1 and CDR2 from the germline V gene are SGHRS and YFSETQ. CDR3 length: 16 amino acids. The CDR3 region is CASSLVAGGRQEAQYF. The CDR3 bases are TGCGCCAGCAGCTTGGTGGCAGGGGGCCGGCAAGAGGCCCAGTACTTC.

This clonotype was counted between two and nine times. In DNA form, the CDR3 reads TGTGCCAGCAGCGAACCGGGACAGGGAGTCGGGGAGACCCAGTACTTC. This gives the protein CASSEPGQGVGETQYF. The rearrangement joins TRBV9 to TRBJ2-5; 9 positions agree with TRBD1. This CDR3 comprises 16 residues. V shed 3 bases, J shed 5 bases, and the junction held 11 bases outside the gene matches. Germline V gene sequence: CDR1 SGDLS, CDR2 YYNGEE.

This chain links TRBV29-1 with TRBJ2-5, with a tentative D call TRBD1 (5 bases). Germline V gene data show CDR1 as SQVTM and CDR2 as ANQGSEA. The germline V and J ends were trimmed by 4 bases and 3 bases, with 15 bases remaining between them. The CDR3 totals 14 residues. The chain's CDR3 is CSVGGWGSKETQYF. The CDR3 DNA is TGCAGCGTTGGGGGTTGGGGCAGTAAAGAGACCCAGTACTTC.

V usage is TRBV5-1 and J usage is TRBJ1-5; D not certain. The CDR3 is 16 residues long. The germline V gene has CDR1 SGHRS and CDR2 YFSETQ. The CDR3 DNA reads as TGCGCTTCTACACGGTCACTTGGTGGCAGCAATCAGCCCCAGCATTTT. Translation gives CASTRSLGGSNQPQHF.